Listed below are T cell receptor beta chains from one sample, sequenced in a study of blood T cells in healthy people across ages. TCRdb ran MiXCR on the 5' RACE reads and lists one entry per CDR3 protein. The sample includes just under 900,000 distinct CDR3 sequences, more than 25% of them seen just once. The sample taken for sequencing was blood. The source of these receptors is a woman older than 75 in good health. The CDR3 runs from the conserved cysteine through the conserved F or W. Fields, in order: V gene, clone size, D gene, J gene, CDR3 protein, CDR3 DNA. The D gene is left open where the match is weak. Part of the rows lack a size; the others show once, few, many or a class for expanded clones.

V gene: TRBV11-1
clone size: many
D gene: .
J gene: TRBJ1-4
CDR3 protein: CASSEGANEKLFF
CDR3 DNA: TGTGCCAGCAGTGAGGGAGCTAATGAAAAACTGTTTTTT

V gene: TRBV7-2
clone size: many
D gene: .
J gene: TRBJ2-5
CDR3 protein: CASSLADRKGETQYF
CDR3 DNA: TGTGCCAGCAGCTTAGCAGACAGGAAAGGGGAGACCCAGTACTTC

V gene: TRBV12-3/TRBV12-4
clone size: many
D gene: .
J gene: TRBJ1-6
CDR3 protein: CASSKTPSSYNSPLHF
CDR3 DNA: TGTGCCAGCAGTAAGACTCCTAGCTCCTATAATTCACCCCTCCACTTT

V gene: TRBV7-2
clone size: few
D gene: TRBD1
J gene: TRBJ1-1
CDR3 protein: CASSLPGQGRWTEAFF
CDR3 DNA: TGTGCCAGCAGCTTACCGGGACAGGGAAGATGGACTGAAGCTTTCTTT

V gene: TRBV7-2
clone size: .
D gene: TRBD2
J gene: TRBJ2-1
CDR3 protein: CASVGRGALNEQFF
CDR3 DNA: TGTGCCAGCGTTGGGCGGGGGGCTTTAAATGAGCAGTTCTTC

V gene: TRBV29-1
clone size: .
D gene: .
J gene: TRBJ2-3
CDR3 protein: CSVEVTDTQYF
CDR3 DNA: TGCAGCGTTGAGGTCACAGATACGCAGTATTTT

V gene: TRBV10-1
clone size: .
D gene: .
J gene: TRBJ1-1
CDR3 protein: CASSPSRAGPNTEAFF
CDR3 DNA: TGCGCCAGCAGCCCTAGTCGTGCAGGGCCGAACACTGAAGCTTTCTTT

V gene: TRBV3-1
clone size: .
D gene: .
J gene: TRBJ1-2
CDR3 protein: CASSQDVRGGRAGYTF
CDR3 DNA: TGTGCCAGCAGCCAAGATGTACGGGGGGGTCGGGCTGGCTACACCTTC

V gene: TRBV7-9
clone size: many
D gene: .
J gene: TRBJ1-6
CDR3 protein: CASSLDQGYNSPLHF
CDR3 DNA: TGTGCCAGCAGCTTAGACCAGGGGTATAATTCACCCCTCCACTTT

V gene: TRBV12-3/TRBV12-4
clone size: .
D gene: TRBD2
J gene: TRBJ2-3
CDR3 protein: CASSSRGTSPDTQYF
CDR3 DNA: TGTGCCAGCAGTTCCCGGGGGACTAGCCCAGATACGCAGTATTTT

V gene: TRBV6-5
clone size: few
D gene: .
J gene: TRBJ1-5
CDR3 protein: CASSYLVRGRQPQHF
CDR3 DNA: TGTGCCAGCAGTTACTTAGTGAGGGGGAGGCAGCCCCAGCATTTT

V gene: TRBV12-3/TRBV12-4
clone size: many
D gene: TRBD1
J gene: TRBJ1-1
CDR3 protein: CASRKTGGNTEAFF
CDR3 DNA: TGTGCCAGCAGAAAAACAGGGGGCAACACTGAAGCTTTCTTT

V gene: TRBV21-1
clone size: .
D gene: .
J gene: TRBJ2-7
CDR3 protein: CASSKGGTASYGQYF
CDR3 DNA: TGTGCCAGCAGCAAAGGAGGGACAGCATCCTACGGGCAGTACTTC

V gene: TRBV5-1
clone size: many
D gene: TRBD1
J gene: TRBJ2-4
CDR3 protein: CASSWSWDSRAKNIQYF
CDR3 DNA: TGCGCCAGCAGCTGGAGCTGGGACAGTCGAGCCAAAAACATTCAGTACTTC

V gene: TRBV19
clone size: few
D gene: TRBD1
J gene: TRBJ2-3
CDR3 protein: CASSRTGGRDTQYF
CDR3 DNA: TGTGCCAGTAGTAGGACAGGGGGAAGGGATACGCAGTATTTT

V gene: TRBV6-2/TRBV6-3
clone size: .
D gene: .
J gene: TRBJ2-2
CDR3 protein: CASSDFLATGTGELFF
CDR3 DNA: TGTGCCAGCAGTGACTTTTTGGCTACGGGCACCGGGGAGCTGTTTTTT

V gene: TRBV6-2/TRBV6-3
clone size: .
D gene: .
J gene: TRBJ2-3
CDR3 protein: CASRHAGGIWGEETDTQYF
CDR3 DNA: TGTGCCAGCCGTCATGCCGGAGGAATATGGGGGGAAGAAACAGATACGCAGTATTTT

V gene: TRBV7-2
clone size: .
D gene: TRBD2
J gene: TRBJ2-1
CDR3 protein: CASSLMAAGGQDEQFF
CDR3 DNA: TGTGCCAGCAGCTTAATGGCAGCGGGGGGGCAGGATGAGCAGTTCTTC

V gene: TRBV7-2
clone size: few
D gene: .
J gene: TRBJ1-2
CDR3 protein: CASSPSVGNPYGYTF
CDR3 DNA: TGTGCCAGCAGCCCCAGTGTGGGGAATCCCTATGGCTACACCTTC